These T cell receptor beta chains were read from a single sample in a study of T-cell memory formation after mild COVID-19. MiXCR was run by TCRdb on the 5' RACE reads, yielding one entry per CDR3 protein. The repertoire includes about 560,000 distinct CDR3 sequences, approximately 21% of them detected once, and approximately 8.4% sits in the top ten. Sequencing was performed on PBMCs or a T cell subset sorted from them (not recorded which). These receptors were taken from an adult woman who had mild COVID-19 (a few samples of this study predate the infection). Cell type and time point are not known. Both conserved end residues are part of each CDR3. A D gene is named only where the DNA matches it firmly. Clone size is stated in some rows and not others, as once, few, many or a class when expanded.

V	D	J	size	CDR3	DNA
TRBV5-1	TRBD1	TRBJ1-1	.	CASSVNSGTGIAEAFF	TGCGCCAGCAGCGTAAATTCCGGGACAGGGATAGCTGAAGCTTTCTTT
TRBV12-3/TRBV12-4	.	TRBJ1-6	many	CASSRTDNSPLHF	TGTGCCAGCAGTCGGACGGATAATTCACCCCTCCACTTT
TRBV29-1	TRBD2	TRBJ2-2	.	CSVRPGTSSTTGELFF	TGCAGCGTCCGCCCCGGGACTAGCAGCACCACCGGGGAGCTGTTTTTT
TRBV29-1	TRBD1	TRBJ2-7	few	CSVRQGANYEQYF	TGCAGCGTGAGACAGGGGGCTAACTACGAGCAGTACTTC
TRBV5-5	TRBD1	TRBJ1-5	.	CASSLVTGGGNQPQHF	TGTGCCAGCAGCTTGGTGACAGGGGGGGGTAATCAGCCCCAGCATTTT
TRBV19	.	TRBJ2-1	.	CASSIGRSYRNEQFF	TGTGCCAGTAGCATAGGCAGGTCCTACCGTAATGAGCAGTTCTTC
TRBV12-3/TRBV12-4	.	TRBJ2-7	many	CASSRGLSYEQYF	TGTGCCAGCAGTAGGGGGTTATCCTACGAGCAGTACTTC
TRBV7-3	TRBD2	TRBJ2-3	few	CASSLGRGATSTDTQYF	TGTGCCAGCAGCTTAGGGCGGGGGGCCACTAGCACAGATACGCAGTATTTT
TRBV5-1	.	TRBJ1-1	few	CASSQRGRVMNTEAFF	TGCGCCAGCAGCCAGAGGGGACGGGTGATGAACACTGAAGCTTTCTTT
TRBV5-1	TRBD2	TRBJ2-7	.	CASSVGLASYEQYF	TGCGCCAGCAGCGTGGGACTAGCGTCCTACGAGCAGTACTTC
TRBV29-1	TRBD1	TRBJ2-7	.	CSAQGWDRGLTGSYEQYF	TGCAGCGCCCAAGGGTGGGACAGGGGGCTAACTGGGTCCTACGAGCAGTACTTC
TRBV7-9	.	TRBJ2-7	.	CASSQDRTEQYF	TGTGCCAGCAGCCAAGACAGAACCGAGCAGTACTTC
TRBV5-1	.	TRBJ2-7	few	CASSSGPGGRSYEQYF	TGCGCCAGCAGCTCGGGGCCGGGTGGTCGCTCCTACGAGCAGTACTTC
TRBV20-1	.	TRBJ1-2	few	CSAREPGTSNYGYTF	TGCAGTGCTAGAGAGCCGGGGACGTCAAACTATGGCTACACCTTC
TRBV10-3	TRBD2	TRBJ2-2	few	CAISWTSGMNTGELFF	TGTGCCATCAGCTGGACTAGCGGGATGAACACCGGGGAGCTGTTTTTT
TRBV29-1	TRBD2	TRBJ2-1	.	CSVRITRGERGVGSEQFF	TGCAGCGTTCGTATCACCAGAGGGGAGCGGGGGGTTGGTAGTGAGCAGTTCTTC
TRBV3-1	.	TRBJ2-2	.	CASSLRTGSNTGELFF	TGTGCCAGCAGCCTTAGGACGGGATCGAACACCGGGGAGCTGTTTTTT
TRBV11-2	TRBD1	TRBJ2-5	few	CASSSVDRDRETQYF	TGTGCCAGCAGCTCGGTCGACCGGGACAGAGAGACCCAGTACTTC
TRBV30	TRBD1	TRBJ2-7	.	CAWSVEGTGKYF	TGTGCCTGGAGTGTAGAGGGGACAGGAAAATACTTC
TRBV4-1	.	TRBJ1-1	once	CASSQSPGLTTEAFF	TGCGCCAGCAGCCAGTCACCGGGACTGACGACTGAAGCTTTCTTT
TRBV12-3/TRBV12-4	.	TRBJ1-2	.	CASSHSGGDYGYTF	TGTGCCAGCAGCCACTCGGGGGGCGACTATGGCTACACCTTC
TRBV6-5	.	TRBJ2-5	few	CASSYRVSMETQYF	TGTGCCAGCAGTTACAGGGTTTCGATGGAGACCCAGTACTTC
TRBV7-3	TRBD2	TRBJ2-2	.	CASSVLAGSEHGGELFF	TGTGCCAGCAGCGTCCTAGCGGGTTCCGAACACGGCGGGGAGCTGTTTTTT
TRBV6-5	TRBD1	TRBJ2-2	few	CASSYQPGQGRTGELFF	TGTGCCAGCAGTTATCAGCCGGGACAGGGTCGAACCGGGGAGCTGTTTTTT
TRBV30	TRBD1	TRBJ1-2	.	CAWGTGTGISMDGYTF	TGTGCCTGGGGGACCGGGACAGGGATATCGATGGATGGCTACACCTTC
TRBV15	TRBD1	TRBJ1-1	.	CATSRDLGQGITEAFF	TGTGCCACCAGCAGAGATCTGGGACAGGGTATCACTGAAGCTTTCTTT
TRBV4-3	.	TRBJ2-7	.	CASSQHGTEQYF	TGCGCCAGCAGCCAGCATGGGACCGAGCAGTACTTC
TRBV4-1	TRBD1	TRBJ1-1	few	CASSQETGRDSEAFF	TGCGCCAGCAGCCAAGAGACAGGGAGAGACAGTGAAGCTTTCTTT
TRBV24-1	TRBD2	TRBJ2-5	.	CATSEGGLVGTETQYF	TGTGCCACCAGTGAGGGGGGACTAGTAGGTACGGAGACCCAGTACTTC
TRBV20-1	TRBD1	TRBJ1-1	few	CSARNQFRQGSDTEAFF	TGCAGTGCTAGAAACCAATTTAGACAGGGATCGGACACTGAAGCTTTCTTT
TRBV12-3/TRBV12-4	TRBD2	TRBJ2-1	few	CASTHISGGFEQFF	TGTGCCAGCACACATATTAGCGGGGGGTTTGAGCAGTTCTTC
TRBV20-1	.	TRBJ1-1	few	CSARKNTEAFF	TGCAGTGCTAGAAAGAACACTGAAGCTTTCTTT
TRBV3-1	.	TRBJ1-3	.	CASTPLRGNTIYF	TGTGCCAGCACCCCGTTGAGGGGAAACACCATATATTTT
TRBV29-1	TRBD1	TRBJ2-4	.	CSGGQGKNIQYF	TGCAGCGGGGGACAGGGGAAAAACATTCAGTACTTC
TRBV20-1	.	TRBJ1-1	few	CSPWNSVFPEAFF	TGCAGTCCCTGGAACAGCGTCTTTCCTGAAGCTTTCTTT
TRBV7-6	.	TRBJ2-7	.	CASSLETHEQYF	TGTGCCAGCAGCTTAGAGACCCACGAGCAGTACTTC